This T cell receptor beta chain is drawn from a study of T cell changes during pregnancy in multiple sclerosis (dated by TCRdb to about 2019). In terms of the full investigation: In women with multiple sclerosis, the researchers looked at how the T cell repertoire shifted as pregnancy progressed.

To prepare the library, the immunoSEQ multiplex PCR assay was applied. TCRdb carries this immuneACCESS record with in-frame sequences only. Its versions omit some clonotypes, under half of them owing to an unresolved V gene in the studies checked, with the rest unexplained. Counted in this sample were around 70,000 clones; 85% to 95% of them appeared once. The ten largest clones capture about 2.5% of the sample. Comment on this clone: The antigen it recognizes is unknown. No much larger clonotype is one base removed from it; base qualities were not supplied.

From cysteine to phenylalanine, the CDR3 is 15 amino acids long. Left in the record is the CDR3 DNA by itself, 45 bases read in frame from the first base. For CDR1 and CDR2, the germline V gene (reference sequence) lists SGHNT and YYREEE. V and J are truncated by 0 bases and 5 bases respectively, leaving an intervening sequence of 11 bases. This clonotype was sampled from a female donor with multiple sclerosis, enrolled in a pregnancy study. Sequenced here: peripheral blood, sampled before pregnancy. The rearranged segments are TRBV5-4 and TRBJ2-2; TRBD2 is perhaps the D gene, given 5 matching bases. CDR3 protein: CASSLARAGTGELFF. Here is the DNA: TGTGCCAGCAGCTTGGCCCGTGCGGGTACCGGGGAGCTGTTTTTT.